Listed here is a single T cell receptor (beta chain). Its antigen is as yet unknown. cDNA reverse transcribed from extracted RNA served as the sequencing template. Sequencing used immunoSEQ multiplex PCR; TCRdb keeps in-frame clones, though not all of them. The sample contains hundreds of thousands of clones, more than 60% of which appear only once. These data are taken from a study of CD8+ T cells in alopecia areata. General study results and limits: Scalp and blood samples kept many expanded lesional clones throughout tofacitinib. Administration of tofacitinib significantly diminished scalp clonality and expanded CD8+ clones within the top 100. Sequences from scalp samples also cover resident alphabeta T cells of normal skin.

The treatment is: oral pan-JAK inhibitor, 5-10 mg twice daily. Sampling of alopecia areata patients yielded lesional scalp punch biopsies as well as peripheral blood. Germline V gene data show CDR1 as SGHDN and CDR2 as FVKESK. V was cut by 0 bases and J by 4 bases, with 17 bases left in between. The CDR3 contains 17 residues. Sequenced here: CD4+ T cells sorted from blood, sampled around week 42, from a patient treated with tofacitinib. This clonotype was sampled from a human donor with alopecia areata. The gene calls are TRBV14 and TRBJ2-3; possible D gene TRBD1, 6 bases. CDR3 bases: TGTGCCAGCAGCCAAGAAATACCACAGGGTTTCTCAGATACGCAGTATTTT. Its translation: CASSQEIPQGFSDTQYF.